This is a list of T cell receptor beta chains from one sample in a study of blood T cell repertoires in COVID-19. Assay used: immunoSEQ multiplex PCR; TCRdb lists only in-frame clones, some missing. The table records more than 95,000 clones, roughly 74% of them present only once. The sample consisted of peripheral blood. The receptors derive from an elderly man with COVID-19, enrolled during active disease. CDR3s include the opening cysteine and the closing phenylalanine or tryptophan. Each record gives: clone size, V gene, J gene, D gene, CDR3 DNA, CDR3 protein. The D gene is left open where the match is weak. The size entry is marked missing in some rows and otherwise reads once, few, many or a size class.

NA	TRBV7-3	TRBJ2-6	NA	TGTGCCAGCAGCTCGCCGGGGGAGGCTGGGGCCAACGTCCTGACTTTC	CASSSPGEAGANVLTF
NA	TRBV5-1	TRBJ2-3	TRBD2	TGCGCCAGCAGTCCTGGGCTAGCGGGGCCGACAGATACGCAGTATTTT	CASSPGLAGPTDTQYF
NA	TRBV19	TRBJ2-6	NA	TGTGCCAGTAGTAATACGGGGGCTGGGGCCAACGTCCTGACTTTC	CASSNTGAGANVLTF
NA	TRBV4-2	TRBJ2-7	NA	TGTGCCAGCAGCCAAGATTTTGGAGGGAGTCATAGGGGTTACGAGCAGTACTTC	CASSQDFGGSHRGYEQYF
NA	TRBV19	TRBJ2-7	TRBD2	TGTGCCAGTAGTAGACTAGCGCGAACCTACGAGCAGTACTTC	CASSRLARTYEQYF
NA	TRBV6-5	TRBJ2-1	NA	TGTGCCAGCAGTCCCCCGAAGGGGGTATCCAATGAGCAGTTCTTC	CASSPPKGVSNEQFF
NA	TRBV13	TRBJ2-1	NA	TGTGCCAGCAGCCGCCCTGAGGGACTCGCCCTCGACAATGAGCAGTTCTTC	CASSRPEGLALDNEQFF
NA	TRBV11-3	TRBJ2-1	NA	TGTGCCAGCAGCTCGGACTATTACAATGAGCAGTTCTTC	CASSSDYYNEQFF
NA	TRBV18	TRBJ2-7	TRBD2	TGTGCCAGCTCGCCAGCGGGAGGGTACGAGCAGTACTTC	CASSPAGGYEQYF
NA	TRBV6-5	TRBJ2-7	NA	TGTGCCAGCAGTTACGTCGGGGGAGGGGGACCTCACGAGCAGTACTTC	CASSYVGGGGPHEQYF
NA	TRBV11-1	TRBJ2-1	NA	TGTGCCAGCAGCCCCCGAGGAGCCTACTCCTACAATGAGCAGTTCTTC	CASSPRGAYSYNEQFF
NA	TRBV6-5	TRBJ1-2	TRBD1	TGTGCCAGCAGTAGCTCCCGGGACAGGCACTATGGCTACACCTTC	CASSSSRDRHYGYTF
few	TRBV30	TRBJ1-1	TRBD1	TGTGCCTGGAGCCGGGACAGGGGCACTGAAGCTTTCTTT	CAWSRDRGTEAFF
NA	TRBV3-1/TRBV3-2	TRBJ2-7	NA	TGTGCCAGCAGCAACCTACCGGGTAAAGGCGAGCAGTACTTC	CASSNLPGKGEQYF
NA	TRBV5-1	TRBJ2-3	NA	TGCGCCAGCAGCCTCCCTTCGGGGGAAGCAGATACGCAGTATTTT	CASSLPSGEADTQYF
NA	TRBV5-1	TRBJ1-1	NA	TGCGCCAGCAGCTTGGGAGGAGGAACGAACACTGAAGCTTTCTTT	CASSLGGGTNTEAFF
NA	TRBV11-2	TRBJ1-6	NA	TGTGCCAGCAGTTTCGGGGGGGAAAATTCACCCCTCCACTTT	CASSFGGENSPLHF
NA	TRBV12-3/TRBV12-4	TRBJ1-5	TRBD1	TGTGCCAGCAGATACCGGGACAGGGGACTCACTTTT	CASRYRDRGLTF
NA	TRBV4-2	TRBJ2-7	NA	TGTGCCAGCAGCCCCACGGACGGGAGCTACGAGCAGTACTTC	CASSPTDGSYEQYF
NA	TRBV28	TRBJ1-2	NA	TGTGCCAGCAGTTCATCTAACTATGGCTACACCTTC	CASSSSNYGYTF
NA	TRBV6-5	TRBJ2-5	TRBD2	TGTGCCAGCAGGCCGACTAGCGGGAGTGTAAAGACCCAGTACTTC	CASRPTSGSVKTQYF
NA	TRBV12-3/TRBV12-4	TRBJ2-1	NA	TGTGCCAGCAGTTCAGAATTCGATGAGCAGTTCTTC	CASSSEFDEQFF
NA	TRBV7-3	TRBJ1-1	TRBD1	TGTGCCAGCAGCTTAGTCGGACAGGGCACTGAAGCTTTCTTT	CASSLVGQGTEAFF
NA	TRBV2	TRBJ1-1	NA	TGTGCCAGCAGTCCATGGAACACTGAAGCTTTCTTT	CASSPWNTEAFF
NA	TRBV15	TRBJ1-3	TRBD1	TGTGCCACCGGGACAGGGGGAAACACCATATATTTT	CATGTGGNTIYF
NA	TRBV27	TRBJ2-7	TRBD2	TGTGCCAGCTCAAGCGGGAGCGGCGAGCAGTACTTC	CASSSGSGEQYF
NA	TRBV19	TRBJ2-1	TRBD2	TGTGCCAGTCGATCCACAGGGACTAGCAATGAGCAGTTCTTC	CASRSTGTSNEQFF
once	TRBV6-5	TRBJ1-4	NA	TGTGCCAGCAGACAGCACCAGAATGAAAAACTGTTTTTT	CASRQHQNEKLFF
NA	TRBV6-5	TRBJ2-7	NA	TGTGCCAGCAGTTACGGGTCAGGGATCTACGAGCAGTACTTC	CASSYGSGIYEQYF
NA	TRBV30	TRBJ2-7	TRBD1	TGTGCCTGGAGACCGACAGGGGCCTACGAGCAGTACTTC	CAWRPTGAYEQYF
few	TRBV5-4	TRBJ2-1	TRBD2	TGTGCCAGCAGCTTGGCGGGAGGCCGAGATATTGAGCAGTTCTTC	CASSLAGGRDIEQFF
NA	TRBV19	TRBJ2-7	TRBD2	TGTGCCAGTAGTATAGGAACTAGCGGGAGCGGATACGAGCAGTACTTC	CASSIGTSGSGYEQYF
NA	TRBV16	TRBJ1-2	NA	TGTGCCAGCAGCCAAACCGGCCAGGGCGGCTATGGCTACACCTTC	CASSQTGQGGYGYTF
NA	TRBV6-5	TRBJ2-7	TRBD1	TGTGCCAGCAGTTCAGCACAGGGGAGCTACGAGCAGTACTTC	CASSSAQGSYEQYF
NA	TRBV2	TRBJ1-1	NA	TGTGCCAGCAGGTCGAGTCGTCGAACGAACACTGAAGCTTTCTTT	CASRSSRRTNTEAFF
few	TRBV4-3	TRBJ1-2	NA	TGCGCCAGCAGCCACGAAACACAGTGGGGCAGGCCTCCTTCTAACTATGGCTACACCTTC	CASSHETQWGRPPSNYGYTF
NA	TRBV11-2	TRBJ2-1	NA	TGTGCCAGCAGGGTCCTGGGAGGCGGTTACAATGAGCAGTTCTTC	CASRVLGGGYNEQFF
NA	TRBV5-1	TRBJ2-1	TRBD1	TGCGCCAGCAGCTCCACAGGGGCTGGCGATGAGCAGTTCTTC	CASSSTGAGDEQFF
NA	TRBV5-1	TRBJ2-7	NA	TGCGCCAGCAGCTTGGTCCCAGGGGTAGGAGAGCAGTACTTC	CASSLVPGVGEQYF
once	TRBV29-1	TRBJ2-7	NA	TGCAGCGTTGCGATGACAGCTAGCTCCTACGAGCAGTACTTC	CSVAMTASSYEQYF
NA	TRBV7-3	TRBJ2-2	NA	TGTGCCAGCAGCACAGGACCAGAAACCGGGGAGCTGTTTTTT	CASSTGPETGELFF
NA	TRBV16	TRBJ1-5	TRBD1	TGTGCCAGCAGCCAAGGGGACAGGGGAAATCAGCCCCAGCATTTT	CASSQGDRGNQPQHF
NA	TRBV28	TRBJ1-2	NA	TGTGCCAGCAGCCCCGGAGGGAGAAGGGGCTACACCTTC	CASSPGGRRGYTF
NA	TRBV12-3/TRBV12-4	TRBJ1-2	NA	TGTGCCAGCAGTTTAGGGGGGAGGGGCTACACCTTC	CASSLGGRGYTF
NA	TRBV10-3	TRBJ1-3	NA	TGTGCCATCCGTGACAGCTCTGGAAACACCATATATTTT	CAIRDSSGNTIYF
NA	TRBV5-6	TRBJ2-7	NA	TGTGCCAGCAGCTTACACTACGAGCAGTACTTC	CASSLHYEQYF
NA	TRBV13	TRBJ2-5	TRBD1	TGTGCCAGCAGCCGCGACAGGGTTCAAGAGACCCAGTACTTC	CASSRDRVQETQYF
few	TRBV30	TRBJ2-1	TRBD2	TGTGCCTGGAGTGTCATCACGGGAGGGCCATATGAGCAGTTCTTC	CAWSVITGGPYEQFF
NA	TRBV2	TRBJ2-7	NA	TGTGCCAGCGTATTCGGGTTCGGCGAGCAGTACTTC	CASVFGFGEQYF
NA	TRBV3-1/TRBV3-2	TRBJ2-6	NA	TGTGCCAGCAGCCAGGTAGAGGGGGCTGGGGCCAACGTCCTGACTTTC	CASSQVEGAGANVLTF
NA	TRBV9	TRBJ2-1	TRBD2	TGTGCCAGCAGCGTAGACCCGGGACTAGTACTGGGTGAGCAGTTCTTC	CASSVDPGLVLGEQFF
NA	TRBV28	TRBJ1-4	NA	TGTGCCAGCAGCCCGACAGGTGGCTCAACTAATGAAAAACTGTTTTTT	CASSPTGGSTNEKLFF
NA	TRBV25-1	TRBJ1-6	NA	TGTGCCAGCCAAACTCTCAGGACAGCGGATTCACCCCTCCACTTT	CASQTLRTADSPLHF
NA	TRBV24-1	TRBJ2-1	NA	TGTGCCACCAGTGAGTTGGACGGGAATGAGCAGTTCTTC	CATSELDGNEQFF
NA	TRBV5-1	TRBJ2-1	NA	TGCGCCAGCAGCGACAGTACCTACAATGAGCAGTTCTTC	CASSDSTYNEQFF